These 29 T cell receptor beta chains share one sample of origin, sequenced in a study of blood T cell repertoires in COVID-19. Here immunoSEQ multiplex PCR was the method, and the copy in TCRdb shows in-frame clones only, minus some. Here the sample spans some 400,000 clones, roughly 89% being singletons. Sample: PBMCs or T cells enriched from blood (not recorded which). Every receptor here comes from a woman in her twenties or thirties who had recovered from COVID-19.

The chain recombines TRBV30 with TRBJ1-3; 8 nucleotides agree with TRBD1. The CDR3 runs to 18 residues. Germline V CDR1 and CDR2: GTSNPN, SVGIG (reference sequence). With 5 bases clipped from V and 0 bases from J, the junction kept 15 bases outside the gene matches. The CDR3 region is CAWGRTRTGRYSGNTIYF. Written as DNA, the CDR3 is TGTGCCTGGGGCAGAACAAGGACAGGGAGGTACTCTGGAAACACCATATATTTT.

V gene TRBV2 combines with J gene TRBJ2-1; 14 nucleotides line up with TRBD2. This CDR3 contains 18 residues. Trimming took 3 bases from V and 2 from J; bases not matched to a gene: 6. The germline CDR1 and CDR2 sequences are SNHLY and FYNNEI. CDR3 sequence: CASSETTSGRGTYNEQFF. CDR3 nucleotide sequence: TGTGCCAGCAGTGAGACGACTAGCGGGAGGGGGACCTACAATGAGCAGTTCTTC.

As regards this clone: Distinct nucleotide sequences in the sample also encode this CDR3. This chain uses TRBV19 with TRBJ2-7; TRBD1 agrees at 10 bases. This CDR3 region has 13 residues. The J segment lost 3 bases and the V segment lost 6 bases, leaving 2 bases of the junction unmatched. Germline V gene data show CDR1 as LNHDA and CDR2 as SQIVND (reference sequence). In DNA, the CDR3 is TGTGCCAGTAGCAGGGACAGGGGCTACGAGCAGTACTTC. Translation gives CASSRDRGYEQYF. Full variable domain (missing parts from reference TRBV19 and TRBJ2-7): DGGITQSPKYLFRKEGQNVTLSCEQNLNHDAMYWYRQDPGQGLRLIYYSQIVNDFQKGDIAEGYSVSREKKESFPLTVTSAQKNPTAFYLCASSRDRGYEQYFGPGTRLTVT.

The CDR3 sequence is CASSQGYRGGVYNEQFF. The DNA of the CDR3 is TGTGCCAGCAGCCAAGGCTATCGGGGGGGAGTCTACAATGAGCAGTTCTTC. This chain joins TRBV3-1 (or the pseudogene TRBV3-2) and TRBJ2-1; the match to TRBD2 covers 8 bases. This CDR3 region has 17 residues. V lost 1 base and J lost 3; bases outside the gene matches: 8. Germline-derived CDR1 and CDR2 are LGHDT and YNNKEL (reference sequence).

The chain recombines TRBV11-2 with TRBJ1-1, with 10 bases matching TRBD1. The CDR3 sequence is 15 residues long. V lost 4 bases and J lost 10; bases outside the gene matches: 12. Germline CDR1 is SGHAT and CDR2 is FQNNGV. CDR3 DNA: TGTGCCAGCAGCTCCAAGGGACAGGGGCTCCAATCAGCTTTCTTT. Protein sequence: CASSSKGQGLQSAFF.

V and J are TRBV18 and TRBJ2-7, with D possibly being TRBD1 (5 bases). This CDR3 is 17 amino acids long. V was trimmed by 3 bases and J by 3 bases, leaving 21 bases between them. From germline, CDR1 is KGHSH and CDR2 LQKENI. CDR3 residues: CASSPTSLGLDSYEQYF. CDR3 bases: TGTGCCAGCTCACCTACCTCCCTGGGCCTAGACAGCTACGAGCAGTACTTC.

The chain carries TRBV3-1 (or the pseudogene TRBV3-2) and TRBJ2-7; the match to TRBD2 covers 7 bases. Germline V gives CDR1 LGHDT, CDR2 YNNKEL (reference sequence). J lost 7 bases, V lost 6 bases, and 15 bases had no gene match. This CDR3 region has 15 residues. CDR3 nucleotide sequence: TGTGCCAGCAGACGCAGCTGGCGGGAGCCGGGGGAGCAGTACTTC. It is translated as CASRRSWREPGEQYF.

The rearrangement joins TRBV6-5 to TRBJ2-5; 7 positions agree with TRBD1. The CDR3 totals 15 residues. Germline loops: CDR1 MNHEY, CDR2 SVGAGI. The V gene end was trimmed by 6 bases and the J gene end by 5 bases; junction bases not matched to a gene: 12. CDR3 residues: CASRLRQGLTETQYF. CDR3 in DNA: TGTGCCAGCAGGCTACGACAGGGCCTCACGGAGACCCAGTACTTC.

This clone was picked up one time. J is TRBJ2-1 and V is TRBV12-5; 7 positions agree with TRBD2. The CDR3 spans 16 residues. Per the germline V gene, CDR1 is LGHNT and CDR2 is FRNRAP. With V trimmed by 7 bases and J by 5 bases, 14 bases remained unmatched. The CDR3 is CASARPLAVLHNEQFF. For the CDR3, the DNA is TGTGCTAGTGCCCGACCCCTAGCGGTTCTCCACAATGAGCAGTTCTTC.

The chain recombines TRBV5-1 with TRBJ1-2; the D gene is possibly TRBD1 (6 bases). The CDR3 runs to 15 residues. CDR1 is SGHRS, CDR2 YFSETQ, per germline. Trimming took 4 bases from V and 4 from J, leaving 17 bases between them. This chain's CDR3 is CASSPEQGPTYGYTF. The DNA for the CDR3 is TGCGCCAGCAGCCCGGAACAGGGCCCCACCTATGGCTACACCTTC.

The V call is TRBV5-1, the J call TRBJ2-2, with TRBD2 matching 13 bases. This CDR3 spans 15 amino acids. J was trimmed by 7 bases and V by 5 bases; bases with no gene match: 5. Germline V gene lookup returns CDR1 SGHRS and CDR2 YFSETQ. The CDR3 bases are TGCGCCAGCAGTTCCGGGACTAGCGGGATCGGGGAGCTGTTTTTT. Translated, it gives CASSSGTSGIGELFF. Full variable domain (outside the CDR3, taken from reference TRBV5-1 and TRBJ2-2): KAGVTQTPRYLIKTRGQQVTLSCSPISGHRSVSWYQQTPGQGLQFLFEYFSETQRNKGNFPGRFSGRQFSNSRSEMNVSTLELGDSALYLCASSSGTSGIGELFFGEGSRLTVL.

The chain carries TRBV5-4 and TRBJ2-7, with unresolved D. The CDR3 totals 13 residues. Trimming shortened V by 0 bases and J by 4 bases, and 8 bases separated the two germline ends. Germline V lookup: CDR1 SGHNT, CDR2 YYREEE (reference sequence). Here the CDR3 DNA reads TGTGCCAGCAGCTTGGACAGTATTTACGAGCAGTACTTC. Its protein is CASSLDSIYEQYF.

V is TRBV24-1 and J is TRBJ2-2; 9 nucleotides match TRBD1. This CDR3 region has 15 residues. Germline lookup yields CDR1 KGHDR and CDR2 SFDVKD. The V gene end was trimmed by 4 bases and the J gene end by 7 bases; junction bases not matched to a gene: 6. CDR3 in DNA: TGTGCCACCAGTGACCTGGGACAGGGCGGCGGGGAGCTGTTTTTT. This gives the protein CATSDLGQGGGELFF.

The table lists this clone with a few counts. The chain couples TRBV7-8 to TRBJ2-7; 9 bases fit TRBD1. With 1 base clipped from V and 6 bases from J, the junction kept 7 bases outside the gene matches. This CDR3 has 15 residues. Germline V gene sequence: CDR1 SGHVS, CDR2 FQNEAQ. CDR3 nucleotide sequence: TGTGCCAGCAGCTTAGGTTCGGACAGGGGTGGCGAGCAGTACTTC. Translated: CASSLGSDRGGEQYF.

The chain links TRBV6-1 to TRBJ1-4; weak D call: TRBD1 (6 bases). V lost 2 bases and J 1 base, leaving 14 bases between the germline ends. The germline V gene has CDR1 MNHNS and CDR2 SASEGT. The CDR3 spans 17 residues. Here the CDR3 reads CASSEFKGVLTNEKLFF. The CDR3 DNA is TGTGCCAGCAGTGAATTTAAGGGGGTCTTAACTAATGAAAAACTGTTTTTT.

The rearrangement uses TRBV10-3 and TRBJ1-2; 7 nucleotides match TRBD1. Germline V gene lookup returns CDR1 ENHRY and CDR2 SYGVKD. The CDR3 length is 15 residues. After removal of 4 bases from V and 2 bases from J, the junction contained 7 bases not matched to a gene. The CDR3 bases are TGTGCCATCAGTGGGGACAGAGGCACCAACTATGGCTACACCTTC. This codes for CAISGDRGTNYGYTF.

J is TRBJ2-7 and V is TRBV10-3; 10 positions agree with TRBD2. This CDR3 comprises 14 residues. From germline, CDR1 is ENHRY and CDR2 SYGVKD. Trimming cost V 4 bases and J 5 bases; bases outside gene matches: 5. CDR3 amino acids: CAISGVAGGNEQYF. As DNA, the CDR3 is TGTGCCATCAGTGGGGTAGCGGGAGGTAACGAGCAGTACTTC.

The rearrangement uses TRBV18 and TRBJ1-4, with a weak D call TRBD1 (5 bases). CDR3 size: 16 residues. The V gene lost 2 bases and the J gene lost 0 bases, with 10 bases spanning the gap. CDR1 is KGHSH, CDR2 LQKENI, per germline. CDR3 protein: CASSPERGSTNEKLFF. The DNA for the CDR3 is TGTGCCAGCTCACCAGAAAGGGGTTCAACTAATGAAAAACTGTTTTTT.

This chain joins TRBV5-1 and TRBJ2-7; no clear D gene. Trimming stripped 1 base from V and 1 base from J, with 9 bases between. From germline, CDR1 is SGHRS and CDR2 YFSETQ. The length of the CDR3 is 14 residues. This CDR3 reads CASSLLDASYEQYF. The CDR3 DNA reads as TGCGCCAGCAGCTTGCTAGACGCGTCCTACGAGCAGTACTTC.

The rearrangement links TRBV6-5 to TRBJ1-1, with 7 positions matching TRBD1. V trimming: 6 bases; J trimming: 4 bases; junction bases outside the gene matches: 5. CDR3 size: 13 residues. Germline V gene lookup returns CDR1 MNHEY and CDR2 SVGAGI. CDR3 sequence reads: CASRVQGTTEAFF. The CDR3 nucleotides are TGTGCCAGCAGGGTACAGGGGACCACTGAAGCTTTCTTT.

The chain links TRBV5-1 to TRBJ1-3; D is uncertain. The CDR3 has 14 amino acids. Trimming took off 5 bases at V and 3 bases at J, with 12 bases between the two ends. The germline gives CDR1 SGHRS, CDR2 YFSETQ. DNA for the CDR3: TGCGCCAGCAGTCTCCAGGTTGGTGGAAACACCATATATTTT. Its protein product is CASSLQVGGNTIYF.

The chain links TRBV4-2 to TRBJ2-7; TRBD2 matches 9 bases. Per the germline V gene, CDR1 is LGHNA and CDR2 is YNFKEQ. The CDR3 runs 15 residues. V was clipped by 0 bases and J by 7 bases; unmatched bases: 7. CDR3 residues: CASSQEPAGGREQYF. DNA for the CDR3: TGTGCCAGCAGCCAAGAGCCAGCGGGAGGTCGGGAGCAGTACTTC.

The V call is TRBV9, the J call TRBJ1-2, with D hard to call. Deletions cut 3 bases from V and 0 bases from J, with 9 bases between. Germline CDR1 and CDR2: SGDLS and YYNGEE. The CDR3 spans 14 residues. CDR3 coding DNA: TGTGCCAGCAGCGCAGGATTCACTAACTATGGCTACACCTTC. Its translation is CASSAGFTNYGYTF. Full variable domain (outside the CDR3, taken from reference TRBV9 and TRBJ1-2): DSGVTQTPKHLITATGQRVTLRCSPRSGDLSVYWYQQSLDQGLQFLIQYYNGEERAKGNILERFSAQQFPDLHSELNLSSLELGDSALYFCASSAGFTNYGYTFGSGTRLTVV.

The CDR3 DNA reads as TGTGCCAGCAGCAGACTGGAACCCGCGGAGACCCAGTACTTC. Its translation: CASSRLEPAETQYF. This chain connects TRBV6-2 or TRBV6-3 to TRBJ2-5, with unresolved D. CDR3 length: 14 amino acids. Germline V gives CDR1 MNHEY, CDR2 SVGEGT. V lost 6 bases and J lost 5, with 16 bases in between.

V and J are TRBV10-3 and TRBJ2-7; maybe TRBD1 (5 bases). Trimming pared 7 bases from V and 4 bases from J, leaving 14 bases between. Germline CDR1 is ENHRY and CDR2 is SYGVKD. This CDR3 contains 13 residues. The CDR3 loop reads CAIMGSDTYEQYF. DNA for the CDR3: TGTGCCATCATGGGGTCGGACACTTACGAGCAGTACTTC.

The chain combines TRBV11-1 with TRBJ2-3; 8 bases line up with TRBD1. Germline trimming cut 1 base from V and 1 base from J; bases unmatched to any gene: 1. CDR1 SGHAT and CDR2 FQDESV come from the germline V gene (reference sequence). This CDR3 has 15 residues. The CDR3 coding sequence is TGTGCCAGCAGCTTAGAGGGACAGGGCACAGATACGCAGTATTTT. It codes for CASSLEGQGTDTQYF. The full variable domain, in which reference TRBV11-1 and TRBJ2-3 provide the parts outside the CDR3, is EAEVAQSPRYKITEKSQAVAFWCDPISGHATLYWYRQILGQGPELLVQFQDESVVDDSQLPKDRFSAERLKGVDSTLKIQPAELGDSAMYLCASSLEGQGTDTQYFGPGTRLTVL.

The chain has TRBV7-8 and TRBJ1-2; D unresolved. The V and J ends lost 1 base and 6 bases respectively, with 12 bases between them. CDR1 is SGHVS and CDR2 is FQNEAQ in the germline V gene. The CDR3 runs to 14 residues. CDR3 residues: CASSLGGGRNGYTF. The CDR3 DNA follows: TGTGCCAGCAGCTTAGGAGGAGGAAGGAATGGCTACACCTTC.

J is TRBJ2-5 and V is TRBV19; tentatively, D is TRBD1 (6 bases). The CDR3 is 14 amino acids. V lost 3 bases, J lost 1 base, and 9 bases lay in between. Germline values: CDR1 LNHDA, CDR2 SQIVND (reference sequence). The CDR3 DNA reads TGTGCCAGTAGTATTAGGACAGTCCAAGAGACCCAGTACTTC. Protein sequence: CASSIRTVQETQYF.

V is TRBV2 and J is TRBJ1-2, with TRBD1 matching 7 bases. Germline-derived CDR1 and CDR2 are SNHLY and FYNNEI. There are 17 residues in the CDR3. Germline trimming cut 5 bases from V and 6 bases from J; bases unmatched to any gene: 18. The DNA of the CDR3 is TGTGCCAGCAGTTTGACAGGGTTGGTCTATGGTTTCGATGGCTACACCTTC. Translation gives CASSLTGLVYGFDGYTF. The whole variable domain, filled in from reference TRBV2 and TRBJ1-2, reads EPEVTQTPSHQVTQMGQEVILRCVPISNHLYFYWYRQILGQKVEFLVSFYNNEISEKSEIFDDQFSVERPDGSNFTLKIRSTKLEDSAMYFCASSLTGLVYGFDGYTFGSGTRLTVV.